Reported below is one TCR beta chain. Its specificity is unknown. The entry originates in a study of post-analysis software for immune sequencing data. The wider study: The disease courses spanned relapsing-remitting, secondary progressive and progressive-relapsing forms of multiple sclerosis.

From germline, CDR1 is DFQATT and CDR2 SNEGSKA (reference sequence). Unmatched junction bases numbered 10, after V lost 6 bases and J lost 6 bases. This CDR3 has 14 residues. Points from the study as a whole: Roughly 5 TRBV segments (TRBV5-6, TRBV5-1 and TRBV20-1 among them) occurred more frequently in patients than in controls.

Each TCR beta cDNA library carried unique molecular identifiers. Using its own MiXCR run on the PCR reads, TCRdb lists one record per CDR3 protein. The table records about 190,000 distinct CDR3 sequences, 29% of them present only once. V is TRBV20-1 and J is TRBJ1-1; the match to TRBD1 covers 10 bases. This TCR was sampled from a girl aged 2 to 17 with multiple sclerosis. The sequencing sample was made of blood. The CDR3 loop is CSALPGQGMAEAFF. DNA of the CDR3: TGCAGTGCATTGCCGGGACAGGGGATGGCTGAAGCTTTCTTT.